Listed below are T cell receptor beta chains from one sample, sequenced in a study of T cell responses to AZD1222 COVID-19 vaccine. TCRdb's copy holds only in-frame clones and misses some; the assay was immunoSEQ multiplex PCR. This table has 75,000 to 90,000 clones, 70% to 90% appearing once. The sequenced sample was peripheral blood, obtained 28 days after the second AZD1222 dose. The receptors were gathered from an adult who received the AZD1222 COVID-19 vaccine. The CDR3 runs from the conserved cysteine through the conserved F or W. D genes are given only for firm matches. The size field is filled for only some rows; it gives once, few, many or a size class.

clone size | D gene | J gene | V gene | CDR3 DNA | CDR3 protein
few | NA | TRBJ1-1 | TRBV12-3/TRBV12-4 | TGTGCCAGCAGTTTAAGAGTGAACACTGAAGCTTTCTTT | CASSLRVNTEAFF
NA | NA | TRBJ1-2 | TRBV12-3/TRBV12-4 | TGTGCCAGCAGTTTGGCCTATGGCTACACCTTC | CASSLAYGYTF
NA | TRBD1 | TRBJ2-7 | TRBV3-1/TRBV3-2 | TGTGCCAGCAGACACCGGGACAGAAGATACGAGCAGTACTTC | CASRHRDRRYEQYF
NA | NA | TRBJ1-2 | TRBV29-1 | TGCAGCGTTAGATCTTATGGCTACACCTTC | CSVRSYGYTF
NA | NA | TRBJ1-2 | TRBV24-1 | TGTGCCACCAGTGAACCTGACAGAGACTATGGCTACACCTTC | CATSEPDRDYGYTF
NA | NA | TRBJ1-6 | TRBV27 | TGTGCCAGCAGTTTATCTTCCACCGCAGGGAATTCACCCCTCCACTTT | CASSLSSTAGNSPLHF
NA | TRBD1 | TRBJ1-2 | TRBV7-8 | TGTGCCAGCCTACCGGACAGGCAAGGATATGACTACACCTTC | CASLPDRQGYDYTF
NA | TRBD1 | TRBJ1-2 | TRBV7-9 | TGTGCCAGCAGCCGTGAGGACAGGGCCTATGGCTACACCTTC | CASSREDRAYGYTF
few | TRBD2 | TRBJ2-7 | TRBV6-5 | TGTGCCAGCAGTTACTCCGGGACTAGCGGCTCCTACGAGCAGTACTTC | CASSYSGTSGSYEQYF
NA | TRBD1 | TRBJ2-1 | TRBV12-3/TRBV12-4 | TGTGCCAGCAGTTTAAGGCGGGACAGGGGGGAGTTCTTC | CASSLRRDRGEFF
NA | NA | TRBJ1-2 | TRBV21-1 | TGTGCCAGCAGCAAAGCAATCGGGAGAGATGGCTACACCTTC | CASSKAIGRDGYTF
NA | NA | TRBJ2-3 | TRBV5-8 | TGTGCCAGCAGCTTGGACGGGTCTCGCACAGATACGCAGTATTTT | CASSLDGSRTDTQYF
NA | TRBD2 | TRBJ2-1 | TRBV2 | TGTGCCAGCAGCCCCCAGACTAGCGGGGGGGCCGACAATGAGCAGTTCTTC | CASSPQTSGGADNEQFF
NA | NA | TRBJ2-7 | TRBV28 | TGTGCCAGCAGCAGACTAGAGCAGTACTTC | CASSRLEQYF
NA | TRBD1 | TRBJ2-3 | TRBV7-9 | TGTGCCAGCATTCCCCAGGGGGTGATCGCAGATACGCAGTATTTT | CASIPQGVIADTQYF
few | NA | TRBJ2-5 | TRBV2 | TGTGCCAGCAGTGAAGTGAGGGGACAAGAGACCCAGTACTTC | CASSEVRGQETQYF
NA | NA | TRBJ2-1 | TRBV3-1/TRBV3-2 | TGTGCCAGCAGCCAGCGGGATCACTACAATGAGCAGTTCTTC | CASSQRDHYNEQFF
NA | TRBD1 | TRBJ1-2 | TRBV14 | TGTGCCAGCAGCCAAGATCCTCGGGGACAGCTCTATGGCTACACCTTC | CASSQDPRGQLYGYTF
NA | NA | TRBJ1-4 | TRBV18 | TGTGCCAGCTCGCCGCAGGGCGGCCAGGGGGAAAAACTGTTTTTT | CASSPQGGQGEKLFF